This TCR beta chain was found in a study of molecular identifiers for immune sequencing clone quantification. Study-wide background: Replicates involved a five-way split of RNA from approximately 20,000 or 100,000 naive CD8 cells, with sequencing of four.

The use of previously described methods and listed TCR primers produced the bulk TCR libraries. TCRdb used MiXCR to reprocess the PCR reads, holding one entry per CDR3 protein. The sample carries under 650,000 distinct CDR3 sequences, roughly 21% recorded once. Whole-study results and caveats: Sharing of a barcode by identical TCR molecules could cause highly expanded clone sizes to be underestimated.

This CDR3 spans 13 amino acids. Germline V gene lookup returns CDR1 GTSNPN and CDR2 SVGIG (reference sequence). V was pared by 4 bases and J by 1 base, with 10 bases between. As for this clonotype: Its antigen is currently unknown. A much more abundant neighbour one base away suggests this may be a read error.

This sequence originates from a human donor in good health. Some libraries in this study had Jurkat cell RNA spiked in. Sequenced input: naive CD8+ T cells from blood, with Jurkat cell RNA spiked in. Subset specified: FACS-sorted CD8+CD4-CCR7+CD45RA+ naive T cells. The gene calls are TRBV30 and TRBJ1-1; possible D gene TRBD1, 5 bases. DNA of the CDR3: TGTGCCTGGACAGGGTGGGAGAACACTGAAGCTTTCTTT. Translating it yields CAWTGWENTEAFF.